What follows are 11 T cell receptor beta chains derived from one specimen sequenced in a study of cytotoxic CD8 clonotypes in ibrutinib-treated CLL (dated by TCRdb to the early 2020s). Libraries were built with the immunoSEQ multiplex PCR assay. The source is immuneACCESS, and TCRdb retained only in-frame sequences with V and J called. Part of the clones is not carried over; for the studies checked, unresolved V genes explain less than half of this, and the remainder is unexplained. In this sample the table shows 250,000 to 350,000 clones, more than 70% of which occur a single time. About 5.7% of the sample belongs to the ten largest clones. The sample's time point label is to be understood as: progressive disease on ibrutinib. This specimen consisted of PBMCs, obtained at disease progression, from a patient treated with ibrutinib. The receptors were sampled from a human donor with chronic lymphocytic leukemia.

The chain couples TRBV5-1 to TRBJ1-5; no definite D call. The V and J ends lost 1 base and 10 bases respectively, with 15 bases between them. In germline, CDR1 is SGHRS, CDR2 YFSETQ. The CDR3 spans 14 residues. The CDR3 sequence is CASSLFPQAIPQHF. For the CDR3, the DNA is TGCGCCAGCAGCTTGTTTCCTCAGGCCATACCCCAGCATTTT.

The chain combines TRBV7-8 with TRBJ2-4; the match to TRBD1 covers 7 bases. Per germline, CDR1 SGHVS and CDR2 FQNEAQ. The CDR3 runs to 15 residues. V gave up 1 base and J gave up 7 bases; unmatched junction bases: 7. The CDR3 nucleotides are TGTGCCAGCAGCTTAGATGAGTCCAGGGGGAACATTCAGTACTTC. Translation: CASSLDESRGNIQYF.

This sequence joins TRBV7-3 and TRBJ2-5, with 10 bases matching TRBD2. In germline, CDR1 is SGHTA, CDR2 FQGTGA. The CDR3 runs to 14 residues. V gave up 2 bases and J gave up 3 bases; unmatched junction bases: 0. The CDR3 spells CASSLLAGEETQYF. In nucleotides, the CDR3 is TGTGCCAGCAGCTTACTAGCGGGGGAAGAGACCCAGTACTTC.

The J gene is TRBJ1-4, the V gene TRBV7-9; 7 bases line up with TRBD1. The CDR3 covers 15 residues. Germline loops: CDR1 SEHNR, CDR2 FQNEAQ (reference sequence). The ends lost 6 bases at V and 6 bases at J; junction bases unmatched: 10. CDR3 nucleotides: TGTGCCAGCAGACTACTAGGGGGCGAGGATGAAAAACTGTTTTTT. Amino acid sequence: CASRLLGGEDEKLFF.

The V and J genes are TRBV10-3 and TRBJ1-2, with D possibly TRBD1 on 5 matching bases. The germline V and J ends were trimmed by 3 bases and 4 bases, with 18 bases remaining between them. The CDR3 spans 16 residues. Per germline, CDR1 ENHRY and CDR2 SYGVKD. The CDR3 coding sequence is TGTGCCATCAGTGAAGGTATAACAGGCTCCGTCTATGGCTACACCTTC. It yields the protein CAISEGITGSVYGYTF.

The rearrangement links TRBV18 to TRBJ2-5; D is uncertain. The CDR3 runs 14 residues. In germline, CDR1 is KGHSH, CDR2 LQKENI. Trimming left V 3 bases short and J 5 bases short, with 13 bases between. The CDR3 spells CASSPVDRPETQYF. Written as DNA, the CDR3 is TGTGCCAGCTCACCGGTGGATAGGCCCGAGACCCAGTACTTC.

CDR3 protein: CASSESHGNGANVLTF. The CDR3 region has the DNA TGTGCCAGCAGTGAATCACACGGGAATGGGGCCAACGTCCTGACTTTC. V usage is TRBV6-1 and J usage is TRBJ2-6; maybe TRBD2 (5 bases). The CDR3 contains 16 residues. Per germline, CDR1 MNHNS and CDR2 SASEGT. V gave up 2 bases and J gave up 3 bases, with 11 bases separating them.

This chain links TRBV4-1 with TRBJ2-1; D ambiguous. This CDR3 comprises 17 residues. Germline lookup yields CDR1 MGHRA and CDR2 YSYEKL. V lost 6 bases, J lost 0 bases, and 18 bases lay in between. CDR3 nucleotides: TGCGCCAGCAGTCCCCGTCCCCCACCAAGCTCCTACAATGAGCAGTTCTTC. As protein: CASSPRPPPSSYNEQFF.

The rearrangement joins TRBV5-4 to TRBJ1-6; D unclear. The V end lost 4 bases, the J end lost 7 bases, and 15 bases lay between the germline ends. The CDR3 runs 15 residues. Germline values: CDR1 SGHNT, CDR2 YYREEE (reference sequence). CDR3 sequence (DNA): TGTGCCAGCAGCGTGGAAGTTGGTAGGAATTCACCCCTCCACTTT. This gives the protein CASSVEVGRNSPLHF.

The V gene is TRBV2, the J gene TRBJ1-2; D is unresolved. V was trimmed by 4 bases and J by 6 bases, leaving 12 bases between them. Germline V CDR1 and CDR2: SNHLY, FYNNEI. This CDR3 has 13 residues. The CDR3 nucleotides read TGTGCCAGCAGTGTCTTCGGCCCCGATGGCTACACCTTC. Amino acid sequence: CASSVFGPDGYTF. The whole variable domain, remainder taken from reference TRBV2 and TRBJ1-2, is EPEVTQTPSHQVTQMGQEVILRCVPISNHLYFYWYRQILGQKVEFLVSFYNNEISEKSEIFDDQFSVERPDGSNFTLKIRSTKLEDSAMYFCASSVFGPDGYTFGSGTRLTVV.

This clone was picked up one time. The CDR3 bases are TGTGCCAGCAGCGGGACCGGGAGTACGGGAGAGACCCAGTACTTC. This encodes CASSGTGSTGETQYF. V gene TRBV9 combines with J gene TRBJ2-5; TRBD2 might be the D (6 bases). CDR1 and CDR2 from the germline V gene are SGDLS and YYNGEE. The CDR3 spans 15 residues. Trimming cost V 3 bases and J 4 bases, with 16 bases left between them.